The present entry profiles one T cell receptor beta chain with its context. Its antigen is undetermined. This sample stems from a study of Ad26.COV2.S vaccination and SARS-CoV-2 variants. The study's findings and limits: Once vaccination had occurred, spike-specific CD8+ and CD4+ T cell responses reportedly showed substantial breadth.

This sample's treatment: around 19 received Ad26.COV2.S at low or high dose, single or two shots; roughly 5 received placebo; per-sample allocation not given. The samples were gathered on day 63 after the first injection of vaccine or placebo. Using immunoSEQ multiplex PCR, the repertoire was profiled, and TCRdb retains in-frame clones only, with some absent. The sample yields about 390,000 clones, about 90% seen once. Looked up from germline, CDR1 is KGHSH and CDR2 is LQKENI. This CDR3 is 14 amino acids long. J gave up 2 bases and V 6 bases, and 5 bases lay outside the gene matches. The receptor was derived from a person aged 18 to 59 who received the Ad26.COV2.S COVID-19 vaccine or a placebo. The V call is TRBV18, the J call TRBJ2-3, with 7 nucleotides matching TRBD1. Sequenced here: peripheral blood, sampled in a trial of Ad26.COV2.S vaccine versus placebo. CDR3 DNA: TGTGCCAGCTCGCTACAGGGGTACACAGATACGCAGTATTTT. It encodes CASSLQGYTDTQYF.